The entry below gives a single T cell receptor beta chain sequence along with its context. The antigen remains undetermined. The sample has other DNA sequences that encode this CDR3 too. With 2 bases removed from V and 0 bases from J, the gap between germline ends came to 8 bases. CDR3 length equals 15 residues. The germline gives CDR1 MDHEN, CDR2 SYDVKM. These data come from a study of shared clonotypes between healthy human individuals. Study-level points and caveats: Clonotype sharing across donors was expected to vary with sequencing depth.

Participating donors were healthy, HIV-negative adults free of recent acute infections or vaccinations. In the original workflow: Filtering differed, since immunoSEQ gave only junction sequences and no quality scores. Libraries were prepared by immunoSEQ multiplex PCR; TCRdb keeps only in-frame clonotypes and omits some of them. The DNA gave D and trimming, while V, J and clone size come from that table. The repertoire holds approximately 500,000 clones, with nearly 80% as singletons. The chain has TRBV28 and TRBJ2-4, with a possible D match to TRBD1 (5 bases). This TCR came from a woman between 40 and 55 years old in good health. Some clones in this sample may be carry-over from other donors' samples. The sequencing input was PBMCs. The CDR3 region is CASSLGQLAKNIQYF. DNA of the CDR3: TGTGCCAGCAGTTTAGGACAACTAGCCAAAAACATTCAGTACTTC.